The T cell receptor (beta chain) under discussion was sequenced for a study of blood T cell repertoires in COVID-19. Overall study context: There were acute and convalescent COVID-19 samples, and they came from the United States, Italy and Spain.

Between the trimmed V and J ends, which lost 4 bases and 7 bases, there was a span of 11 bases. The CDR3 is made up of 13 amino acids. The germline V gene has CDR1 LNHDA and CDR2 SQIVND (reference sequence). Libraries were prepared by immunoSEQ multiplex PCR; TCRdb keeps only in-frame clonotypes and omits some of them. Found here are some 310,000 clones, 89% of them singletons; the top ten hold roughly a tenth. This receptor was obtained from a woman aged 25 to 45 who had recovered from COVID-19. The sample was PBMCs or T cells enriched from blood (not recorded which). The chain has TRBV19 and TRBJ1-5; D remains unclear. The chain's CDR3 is CASSTGLRQPQHF. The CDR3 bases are TGTGCCAGTAGTACTGGACTTAGACAGCCCCAGCATTTT.